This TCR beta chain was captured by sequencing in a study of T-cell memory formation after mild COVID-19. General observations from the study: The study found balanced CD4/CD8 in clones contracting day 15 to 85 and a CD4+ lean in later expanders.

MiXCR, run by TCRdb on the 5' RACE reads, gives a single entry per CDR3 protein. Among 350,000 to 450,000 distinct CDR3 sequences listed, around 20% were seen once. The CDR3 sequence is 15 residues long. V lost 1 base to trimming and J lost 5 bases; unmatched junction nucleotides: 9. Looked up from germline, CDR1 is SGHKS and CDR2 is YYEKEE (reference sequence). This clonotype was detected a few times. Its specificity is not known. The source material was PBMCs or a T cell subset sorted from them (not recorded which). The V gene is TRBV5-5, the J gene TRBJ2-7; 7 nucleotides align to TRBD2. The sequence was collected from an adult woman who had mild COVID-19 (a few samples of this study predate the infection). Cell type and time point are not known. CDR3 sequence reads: CASSLTSTSFHEQYF. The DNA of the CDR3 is TGTGCCAGCAGCTTGACTTCGACTAGCTTCCACGAGCAGTACTTC.